These T cell receptor beta chains were read from a single sample in a study of control samples from healthy donors and cancer patients. Profiling relied on immunoSEQ multiplex PCR, and the TCRdb table lists in-frame clones only, not all of them. The table records 150,000 or so clones, 80% to 95% of them present only once. Source material: blood. The source is a man between 18 and 35 years old in good health. The CDR3 runs from the conserved cysteine through the conserved F or W. D genes are given only for firm matches. Expanded clones get a size class; other rows say once, few or many, or leave the size out.

d_gene	v_gene	j_gene	abundance	CDR3aa	CDR3nt
-	TRBV4-1	TRBJ1-6	-	CASSLPPYNSPLHF	TGCGCCAGCAGCCTTCCGCCCTATAATTCACCCCTCCACTTT
-	TRBV2	TRBJ2-2	-	CASSEFPSVGTGELFF	TGTGCCAGCAGTGAATTCCCTAGCGTGGGCACCGGGGAGCTGTTTTTT
-	TRBV19	TRBJ1-1	-	CASSPGLSSTEAFF	TGTGCCAGTAGCCCCGGACTGAGCTCCACTGAAGCTTTCTTT
-	TRBV2	TRBJ1-3	once	CASSVEWGTEGNTIYF	TGTGCCAGCAGTGTCGAATGGGGGACTGAGGGAAACACCATATATTTT
TRBD1	TRBV5-1	TRBJ2-7	-	CASSLEAGGPYEQYF	TGCGCCAGCAGCTTGGAGGCAGGGGGCCCCTACGAGCAGTACTTC
-	TRBV18	TRBJ2-7	-	CASSPQTRWDGGHYEQYF	TGTGCCAGCTCACCACAGACGAGATGGGACGGCGGACACTACGAGCAGTACTTC
-	TRBV7-2	TRBJ1-2	-	CASSKPTTAPNYGYTF	TGTGCCAGCAGTAAACCGACGACAGCCCCTAACTATGGCTACACCTTC
-	TRBV28	TRBJ1-1	-	CASSNGGPRLTEAFF	TGTGCCAGCAGCAATGGGGGGCCGCGACTCACTGAAGCTTTCTTT
-	TRBV11-2	TRBJ2-3	-	CASSPPTDTQYF	TGTGCCAGCAGCCCACCCACAGATACGCAGTATTTT
-	TRBV29-1	TRBJ2-7	-	CSVEGGRSYEQYF	TGCAGCGTTGAGGGGGGCCGCTCCTACGAGCAGTACTTC
TRBD1	TRBV7-9	TRBJ1-2	-	CASSLALDRGEGYTF	TGTGCCAGCAGCTTAGCCCTCGACAGGGGAGAGGGCTACACCTTC
TRBD1	TRBV14	TRBJ2-1	-	CASSRRDRETGQFF	TGTGCCAGCAGCCGAAGGGACAGGGAGACTGGGCAGTTCTTC
-	TRBV7-8	TRBJ1-1	-	CASDRIGDMNTEAFF	TGTGCCAGCGATCGTATCGGAGACATGAACACTGAAGCTTTCTTT
TRBD1	TRBV18	TRBJ1-1	-	CASSAGTGDTEAFF	TGTGCCAGCTCGGCCGGGACAGGGGACACTGAAGCTTTCTTT
-	TRBV6-5	TRBJ2-7	once	CASKSDVGVYEQYF	TGTGCCAGCAAGTCGGACGTCGGCGTCTACGAGCAGTACTTC
-	TRBV27	TRBJ2-7	-	CASSPNNGLPAYEQYF	TGTGCCAGCAGCCCCAATAACGGACTACCCGCCTACGAGCAGTACTTC
-	TRBV11-3	TRBJ2-7	-	CASSFDSSTEQYF	TGTGCCAGCAGCTTTGATTCCTCGACAGAGCAGTACTTC
TRBD1	TRBV19	TRBJ2-1	-	CASKIARGYNEQFF	TGTGCCAGCAAAATCGCCAGGGGGTACAATGAGCAGTTCTTC
-	TRBV10-1	TRBJ1-6	-	CASSLREKSDLPLHF	TGCGCCAGCAGCCTCCGGGAAAAATCGGATTTACCCCTCCACTTT
-	TRBV5-1	TRBJ1-6	-	CASSLGGVSTYNSPLHF	TGCGCCAGCAGCTTGGGAGGGGTGAGCACCTATAATTCACCCCTCCACTTT
TRBD1	TRBV6-5	TRBJ1-6	-	CASSYSAGQVGSPLHF	TGTGCCAGCAGTTACTCGGCAGGACAGGTTGGATCACCCCTCCACTTT
-	TRBV5-6	TRBJ2-2	once	CASSRGGFPGELFF	TGTGCCAGCAGTCGGGGAGGTTTCCCCGGGGAGCTGTTTTTT
-	TRBV3-1/TRBV3-2	TRBJ1-5	-	CASSQDFGGRCNQPQHF	TGTGCCAGCAGCCAAGATTTCGGGGGACGATGCAATCAGCCCCAGCATTTT
-	TRBV2	TRBJ1-4	-	CASSPGDYNEKLFF	TGTGCCAGCAGCCCGGGCGATTATAATGAAAAACTGTTTTTT
-	TRBV6-9	TRBJ2-2	once	CASSRIDKTITGELFF	TGTGCCAGCAGTCGAATAGACAAGACCATCACCGGGGAGCTGTTTTTT
-	TRBV6-2/TRBV6-3	TRBJ2-5	-	CASSYQQGFRETQYF	TGTGCCAGCAGTTACCAACAGGGTTTCCGGGAGACCCAGTACTTC
TRBD2	TRBV9	TRBJ2-7	-	CASSVEASGKGKQYF	TGTGCCAGCAGCGTAGAGGCTAGCGGGAAGGGGAAGCAGTACTTC
TRBD1	TRBV6-6	TRBJ1-1	-	CASSSSADRGRTEAFF	TGTGCCAGCAGCAGTTCGGCGGACAGGGGGCGTACTGAAGCTTTCTTT
TRBD1	TRBV19	TRBJ2-7	-	CASSIEAGGAYEQYF	TGTGCCAGTAGTATAGAGGCAGGGGGCGCATACGAGCAGTACTTC
-	TRBV27	TRBJ1-6	few	CASSLRPHSYNSPLHF	TGTGCCAGCAGTTTACGCCCCCACTCCTATAATTCACCCCTCCACTTT
-	TRBV19	TRBJ1-5	-	CASTFRPLLGNQPQHF	TGTGCCAGTACATTTCGCCCACTTCTGGGCAATCAGCCCCAGCATTTT
TRBD1	TRBV2	TRBJ1-2	-	CASSLWDRGQNYGYTF	TGTGCCAGCAGTTTGTGGGACAGGGGACAAAACTATGGCTACACCTTC
-	TRBV6-5	TRBJ1-2	-	CASSPHSGGNYGYTF	TGTGCCAGCAGTCCTCATTCGGGGGGAAACTATGGCTACACCTTC
-	TRBV19	TRBJ1-1	-	CASSLWTGTEAFF	TGTGCCAGTAGTCTATGGACGGGCACTGAAGCTTTCTTT
-	TRBV7-9	TRBJ1-1	-	CASSGGLTVEAFF	TGTGCCAGCAGCGGGGGCCTGACAGTTGAAGCTTTCTTT
-	TRBV11-2	TRBJ2-5	once	CASSLGDLGPQETQYF	TGTGCCAGCAGCTTAGGGGACCTCGGACCCCAAGAGACCCAGTACTTC
-	TRBV30	TRBJ1-1	-	CAWTGGATEAFF	TGTGCCTGGACGGGGGGCGCCACTGAAGCTTTCTTT
-	TRBV28	TRBJ2-3	-	CASIMALVGTDTQYF	TGTGCCAGCATAATGGCGTTGGTAGGCACAGATACGCAGTATTTT
TRBD1	TRBV6-5	TRBJ1-3	-	CASSSDRERNTIYF	TGTGCCAGCAGTAGCGACAGGGAGAGAAACACCATATATTTT
-	TRBV11-3	TRBJ2-6	-	CASSSGQPSNVLTF	TGTGCCAGCAGCTCGGGACAACCAAGTAACGTCCTGACTTTC
-	TRBV7-2	TRBJ1-5	-	CASSLDGGDQPQHF	TGTGCCAGCAGCTTAGACGGTGGGGATCAGCCCCAGCATTTT
-	TRBV30	TRBJ2-2	once	CAWSGGAGTGELFF	TGTGCCTGGAGTGGGGGGGCCGGCACCGGGGAGCTGTTTTTT
TRBD1	TRBV6-1	TRBJ2-5	-	CASSEGGTWGTQYF	TGTGCCAGCAGCGAAGGGGGCACGTGGGGGACCCAGTACTTC
-	TRBV11-2	TRBJ2-7	-	CASSDGLIYEQYF	TGTGCCAGCAGCGACGGACTGATCTACGAGCAGTACTTC
-	TRBV19	TRBJ1-1	-	CASSIYSDYEAFF	TGTGCCAGTAGTATTTATTCAGACTATGAAGCTTTCTTT
TRBD2	TRBV7-8	TRBJ2-5	-	CASSLTSGQGTQYF	TGTGCCAGCAGCTTGACTAGCGGGCAGGGGACCCAGTACTTC
-	TRBV28	TRBJ2-5	many	CASSLTGLKTQYF	TGTGCCAGCAGTTTGACCGGGTTAAAGACCCAGTACTTC
-	TRBV18	TRBJ1-2	few	CASSPGRDYGYTF	TGTGCCAGCTCACCGGGACGGGACTATGGCTACACCTTC
-	TRBV9	TRBJ1-6	-	CASSHEGSNSPLHF	TGTGCCAGCAGTCACGAGGGGTCGAATTCACCCCTCCACTTT